This TCR beta chain appears in the sequencing data of a study of cytomegalovirus exposure and HLA in healthy donors. The CDR3 covers 13 residues. Looked up from germline, CDR1 is SGHNT and CDR2 is YENEEA. Trimming removed 5 bases from V and 4 bases from J, with 11 bases in between. Sequenced by immunoSEQ multiplex PCR; TCRdb stores in-frame clones only, minus some. The sample consists of approximately 260,000 clones, 65% to 90% of them appearing once. Sequenced material: PBMCs. This TCR derives from a woman between 18 and 30 years old in good health and CMV-seronegative. J is TRBJ1-1 and V is TRBV11-3; D might be TRBD1 (5 bases). The CDR3 nucleotides read TGTGCCAGCAGCCTCTGGGGCCCCACTGAAGCTTTCTTT. Protein: CASSLWGPTEAFF.